This TCR beta chain was found in a study of OX40 agonist ivuxolimab in advanced cancers. Autoimmune disease history or systemic immunosuppression led to patient exclusion. V dropped 4 bases and J dropped 7 bases, with 8 bases sitting between them. Germline V gene data show CDR1 as LNHDA and CDR2 as SQIVND (reference sequence). CDR3 size: 13 residues. Sequencing used immunoSEQ multiplex PCR; TCRdb keeps in-frame clones, though not all of them. The sample has around 31,000 clones, roughly 90% seen once. The gene calls are TRBV19 and TRBJ1-6; TRBD1 is a possible D gene (5 bases). Sample: CD4+ or CD8+ T cells sorted from blood, taken in a trial of the OX40 agonist ivuxolimab. This TCR derives from an adult with an advanced solid tumor such as melanoma, head and neck, liver or kidney cancer. The DNA of the CDR3 is TGTGCCAGTAGTACAGGGTCGAATTCACCCCTCCACTTT. Protein product: CASSTGSNSPLHF.